This TCR beta chain was profiled in a study of shared clonotypes between healthy human individuals. Clones were read by immunoSEQ multiplex PCR, and TCRdb kept only the in-frame ones, dropping some. The table records about 490,000 clones, roughly four fifths of them present only once. Germline lookup yields CDR1 SGHRS and CDR2 YFSETQ. The J segment lost 7 bases and the V segment lost 3 bases, leaving 10 bases of the junction unmatched. The CDR3 runs 14 residues. The sequence came from a woman aged 40-49 years in good health. Some clones in this sample may be carry-over from other donors' samples. The specimen sequenced was PBMCs. V and J are TRBV5-1 and TRBJ2-7, with 7 bases lining up with TRBD1. CDR3 sequence: CASSWQGQDREQYF. The CDR3 DNA sequence: TGCGCCAGCAGCTGGCAAGGACAGGATCGGGAGCAGTACTTC.